Listed below are T cell receptor beta chains from one sample, sequenced in a study of cytomegalovirus exposure and HLA in healthy donors. Here immunoSEQ multiplex PCR was the method, and the copy in TCRdb shows in-frame clones only, minus some. The sample consists of around 90,000 clones, 70% to 85% of them appearing once. The sequencing sample was made of PBMCs. These receptors all come from a man between 25 and 39 years old in good health and CMV-seronegative. CDR3s include the opening cysteine and the closing phenylalanine or tryptophan. The D gene is left open where the match is weak. The listing skips clone size in some rows; elsewhere it reads once, few, many or a size class.

j_call: TRBJ1-4
d_call: TRBD1
cdr3_length: 15
v_call: TRBV4-3
clone_size: few
cdr3_nt: TGCGCCAGCAGCCGGACAGGGGGCGAGGGCGAAAAACTGTTTTTT
cdr3_aa: CASSRTGGEGEKLFF

j_call: TRBJ2-7
d_call: TRBD1
cdr3_length: 15
v_call: TRBV29-1
clone_size: -
cdr3_nt: TGCAGCGTTGAAAGTAGTGTCAGGGGGCGCGACGAGCAGTACTTC
cdr3_aa: CSVESSVRGRDEQYF

j_call: TRBJ2-2
d_call: TRBD2
cdr3_length: 16
v_call: TRBV7-9
clone_size: -
cdr3_nt: TGTGCCAGCAGCACCCGGACTAGCGGGGGGGCCGGGGAGCTGTTTTTT
cdr3_aa: CASSTRTSGGAGELFF

j_call: TRBJ2-1
d_call: -
cdr3_length: 17
v_call: TRBV5-1
clone_size: -
cdr3_nt: TGCGCCAGCAGCTTGTGGCGGGGGCCCCTCTCCTACAATGAGCAGTTCTTC
cdr3_aa: CASSLWRGPLSYNEQFF

j_call: TRBJ1-1
d_call: -
cdr3_length: 16
v_call: TRBV5-1
clone_size: -
cdr3_nt: TGCGCCAGCAGCTCTTCCACCAGGGGAATGAACACTGAAGCTTTCTTT
cdr3_aa: CASSSSTRGMNTEAFF

j_call: TRBJ2-7
d_call: TRBD2
cdr3_length: 13
v_call: TRBV28
clone_size: few
cdr3_nt: TGTGCCAGCACGGTAGCGGGGACCTACGAGCAGTACTTC
cdr3_aa: CASTVAGTYEQYF

j_call: TRBJ2-1
d_call: -
cdr3_length: 16
v_call: TRBV11-3
clone_size: -
cdr3_nt: TGTGCCAGCAGCTCTTCGGCAGGCCGATCCTACAATGAGCAGTTCTTC
cdr3_aa: CASSSSAGRSYNEQFF

j_call: TRBJ1-2
d_call: -
cdr3_length: 15
v_call: TRBV2
clone_size: -
cdr3_nt: TGTGCCAGCAGTGGTAGGGTGAGGGATAACTATGGCTACACCTTC
cdr3_aa: CASSGRVRDNYGYTF

j_call: TRBJ1-2
d_call: -
cdr3_length: 14
v_call: TRBV7-2
clone_size: -
cdr3_nt: TGTGCCAGCAGCCCGGAGACAGCTAACTATGGCTACACCTTC
cdr3_aa: CASSPETANYGYTF

j_call: TRBJ2-5
d_call: TRBD2
cdr3_length: 16
v_call: TRBV7-6
clone_size: -
cdr3_nt: TGTGCCAGCAGCTTCGGACTAGCGGGGGGCCAAGAGACCCAGTACTTC
cdr3_aa: CASSFGLAGGQETQYF

j_call: TRBJ2-2
d_call: TRBD1
cdr3_length: 14
v_call: TRBV29-1
clone_size: -
cdr3_nt: TGCAGCGTTGAACAGAGACAGGGGCACGGGGAGCTGTTTTTT
cdr3_aa: CSVEQRQGHGELFF

j_call: TRBJ1-5
d_call: -
cdr3_length: 17
v_call: TRBV7-2
clone_size: -
cdr3_nt: TGTGCCAGCAGCTTAGTGGGGGAGGGTTTGATACCCCAGCCCCAGCATTTT
cdr3_aa: CASSLVGEGLIPQPQHF

j_call: TRBJ2-1
d_call: TRBD1
cdr3_length: 13
v_call: TRBV29-1
clone_size: -
cdr3_nt: TGCAGCGTTGGTCGAGCAGGGGGCGAGGAGCAGTTCTTC
cdr3_aa: CSVGRAGGEEQFF

j_call: TRBJ1-2
d_call: TRBD1
cdr3_length: 13
v_call: TRBV27
clone_size: few
cdr3_nt: TGTGCCAGCAGTTTAGGGACAGCGGATGGCTACACCTTC
cdr3_aa: CASSLGTADGYTF

j_call: TRBJ2-7
d_call: TRBD2
cdr3_length: 13
v_call: TRBV7-9
clone_size: once
cdr3_nt: TGTGCCAGCAGCTTAGGCGGGGGCTACGAGCAGTACTTC
cdr3_aa: CASSLGGGYEQYF

j_call: TRBJ1-2
d_call: -
cdr3_length: 15
v_call: TRBV28
clone_size: -
cdr3_nt: TGTGCCAGCAGCAGCCGGGGGGGTTTGCTCTATGGCTACACCTTC
cdr3_aa: CASSSRGGLLYGYTF

j_call: TRBJ2-3
d_call: -
cdr3_length: 11
v_call: TRBV30
clone_size: -
cdr3_nt: TGTGCCTGGACAGGAGGGAATACGCAGTATTTT
cdr3_aa: CAWTGGNTQYF

j_call: TRBJ2-1
d_call: -
cdr3_length: 15
v_call: TRBV9
clone_size: -
cdr3_nt: TGTGCCAGCAGCGTAGGGACAGTGGACCGGAATGAGCAGTTCTTC
cdr3_aa: CASSVGTVDRNEQFF

j_call: TRBJ1-1
d_call: -
cdr3_length: 14
v_call: TRBV6-5
clone_size: -
cdr3_nt: TGTGCCAGCAGTTTTGACAGAAAGAACACTGAAGCTTTCTTT
cdr3_aa: CASSFDRKNTEAFF

j_call: TRBJ1-2
d_call: TRBD1
cdr3_length: 17
v_call: TRBV6-1
clone_size: -
cdr3_nt: TGTGCCAGCAGTGCCTTCGGGGAGGACAGGGGTAACTATGGCTACACCTTC
cdr3_aa: CASSAFGEDRGNYGYTF

j_call: TRBJ2-7
d_call: -
cdr3_length: 15
v_call: TRBV6-6
clone_size: -
cdr3_nt: TGTGCCAGCAGGCTACAGGAGGGCTTAGGCTACGAGCAGTACTTC
cdr3_aa: CASRLQEGLGYEQYF

j_call: TRBJ2-1
d_call: TRBD2
cdr3_length: 14
v_call: TRBV2
clone_size: -
cdr3_nt: TGTGCCAGCAGCGGGAGGGAATTCCCCAATGAGCAGTTCTTC
cdr3_aa: CASSGREFPNEQFF

j_call: TRBJ1-2
d_call: -
cdr3_length: 13
v_call: TRBV2
clone_size: -
cdr3_nt: TGTGCCAGCAGTGAAGCGCGGGGAGCCGGCTACACCTTC
cdr3_aa: CASSEARGAGYTF

j_call: TRBJ2-7
d_call: TRBD1
cdr3_length: 14
v_call: TRBV5-4
clone_size: -
cdr3_nt: TGTGCCAGCAGCCCAGGACAGGCTAACCACGAGCAGTACTTC
cdr3_aa: CASSPGQANHEQYF

j_call: TRBJ2-7
d_call: -
cdr3_length: 12
v_call: TRBV2
clone_size: -
cdr3_nt: TGTGCCAGCAGTGCGGTCCAGGGCTCCCTGTACTTC
cdr3_aa: CASSAVQGSLYF

j_call: TRBJ1-2
d_call: -
cdr3_length: 15
v_call: TRBV28
clone_size: -
cdr3_nt: TGTGCCAGCAGTTTGTCTGACCGGACCCAGGGAGGCTACACCTTC
cdr3_aa: CASSLSDRTQGGYTF

j_call: TRBJ1-6
d_call: -
cdr3_length: 14
v_call: TRBV7-2
clone_size: -
cdr3_nt: TGTGCCAGCAGCGAACGGGGATCTTTTTCACCCCTCCACTTT
cdr3_aa: CASSERGSFSPLHF

j_call: TRBJ2-3
d_call: -
cdr3_length: 15
v_call: TRBV4-2
clone_size: -
cdr3_nt: TGTGCCAGCAGCCAAGTGGAGCTGAGCACAGATACGCAGTATTTT
cdr3_aa: CASSQVELSTDTQYF

j_call: TRBJ2-2
d_call: -
cdr3_length: 16
v_call: TRBV5-1
clone_size: -
cdr3_nt: TGCGCCAGCAGCCCCATCCCCGGTCCCGAAGCCGGGGAGCTGTTTTTT
cdr3_aa: CASSPIPGPEAGELFF

j_call: TRBJ2-7
d_call: -
cdr3_length: 15
v_call: TRBV6-5
clone_size: -
cdr3_nt: TGTGCCAGCATCACACGCCTGGGGAGCTCCTACGAGCAGTACTTC
cdr3_aa: CASITRLGSSYEQYF

j_call: TRBJ1-1
d_call: -
cdr3_length: 18
v_call: TRBV5-4
clone_size: -
cdr3_nt: TGTGCCAGCAGCTTGGCCGGGACCGGGACACATCTGAACACTGAAGCTTTCTTT
cdr3_aa: CASSLAGTGTHLNTEAFF

j_call: TRBJ2-5
d_call: -
cdr3_length: 15
v_call: TRBV2
clone_size: -
cdr3_nt: TGTGCCAGCAGTAGTCTGACCGGCCGGGGGGAGACCCAGTACTTC
cdr3_aa: CASSSLTGRGETQYF

j_call: TRBJ1-5
d_call: TRBD1
cdr3_length: 15
v_call: TRBV7-9
clone_size: -
cdr3_nt: TGTGCCAGCAGCCAAGGGACAGGGATAGATCAGCCCCAGCATTTT
cdr3_aa: CASSQGTGIDQPQHF

j_call: TRBJ1-2
d_call: -
cdr3_length: 13
v_call: TRBV5-1
clone_size: -
cdr3_nt: TGCGCCAGCAGCTTCGGGACTCGCGTCGGCTACACCTTC
cdr3_aa: CASSFGTRVGYTF

j_call: TRBJ1-1
d_call: TRBD1
cdr3_length: 14
v_call: TRBV10-1
clone_size: -
cdr3_nt: TGCGCCAGCAGTCGACAGGGGAGGGACACTGAAGCTTTCTTT
cdr3_aa: CASSRQGRDTEAFF

j_call: TRBJ2-7
d_call: -
cdr3_length: 14
v_call: TRBV11-2
clone_size: -
cdr3_nt: TGTGCCAGCAGCTTAGATTTGGCAGAGGACGAGCAGTACTTC
cdr3_aa: CASSLDLAEDEQYF

j_call: TRBJ1-4
d_call: -
cdr3_length: 14
v_call: TRBV5-1
clone_size: few
cdr3_nt: TGCGCCAGCAGACGGGGTGAACGGGAGGAAAAACTGTTTTTT
cdr3_aa: CASRRGEREEKLFF

j_call: TRBJ2-7
d_call: TRBD1
cdr3_length: 13
v_call: TRBV29-1
clone_size: -
cdr3_nt: TGCAGCGCAACCGGGACAGGGTCCTACGAGCAGTACTTC
cdr3_aa: CSATGTGSYEQYF

j_call: TRBJ1-6
d_call: -
cdr3_length: 12
v_call: TRBV19
clone_size: -
cdr3_nt: TGTGCCAGTAGTAGGAGTAATTCACCCCTCCACTTT
cdr3_aa: CASSRSNSPLHF

j_call: TRBJ1-1
d_call: -
cdr3_length: 13
v_call: TRBV7-9
clone_size: -
cdr3_nt: TGTGCCAGCAGGGACACGCGGAATACTGAAGCTTTCTTT
cdr3_aa: CASRDTRNTEAFF

j_call: TRBJ1-2
d_call: -
cdr3_length: 13
v_call: TRBV25-1
clone_size: -
cdr3_nt: TGTGCCAGCAGTTCCACAGGGTCTTTCGGCTACACCTTC
cdr3_aa: CASSSTGSFGYTF

j_call: TRBJ1-2
d_call: TRBD1
cdr3_length: 15
v_call: TRBV5-1
clone_size: -
cdr3_nt: TGCGCCAGCAGCCCCATGGGGGCGTCCGGACAGGCTCACACCTTC
cdr3_aa: CASSPMGASGQAHTF

j_call: TRBJ2-7
d_call: -
cdr3_length: 15
v_call: TRBV5-1
clone_size: few
cdr3_nt: TGCGCCAGCAGCTTGGCGCACCCACAGTCCTACGAGCAGTACTTC
cdr3_aa: CASSLAHPQSYEQYF

j_call: TRBJ1-1
d_call: -
cdr3_length: 16
v_call: TRBV27
clone_size: -
cdr3_nt: TGTGCCAGCAGTCCGATTAAGGGGCCCTTGAACACTGAAGCTTTCTTT
cdr3_aa: CASSPIKGPLNTEAFF

j_call: TRBJ1-5
d_call: -
cdr3_length: 13
v_call: TRBV18
clone_size: -
cdr3_nt: TGTGCCAGCTCACCACCTGACGGGGTTCCCCAGCATTTT
cdr3_aa: CASSPPDGVPQHF

j_call: TRBJ2-1
d_call: TRBD1
cdr3_length: 13
v_call: TRBV5-1
clone_size: -
cdr3_nt: TGCGCCAGCAGCATAGGGACAGTCAATGAGCAGTTCTTC
cdr3_aa: CASSIGTVNEQFF

j_call: TRBJ1-3
d_call: TRBD1
cdr3_length: 13
v_call: TRBV29-1
clone_size: -
cdr3_nt: TGCAGCGCTACAGGGGGCTCTGGAAACACCATATATTTT
cdr3_aa: CSATGGSGNTIYF

j_call: TRBJ2-3
d_call: TRBD2
cdr3_length: 16
v_call: TRBV4-3
clone_size: -
cdr3_nt: TGCGCCAGCAGCCAAGGAAGAGCGGGGATCACAGATACGCAGTATTTT
cdr3_aa: CASSQGRAGITDTQYF

j_call: TRBJ1-6
d_call: TRBD1
cdr3_length: 16
v_call: TRBV2
clone_size: -
cdr3_nt: TGTGCCAGCATCCTTTTCCCGGGACAGGGAAGGTCACCCCTCCACTTT
cdr3_aa: CASILFPGQGRSPLHF

j_call: TRBJ1-1
d_call: -
cdr3_length: 11
v_call: TRBV29-1
clone_size: -
cdr3_nt: TGCAGCGTTGAAGACCAACGGGGAGCTTTCTTT
cdr3_aa: CSVEDQRGAFF

j_call: TRBJ1-3
d_call: TRBD1
cdr3_length: 14
v_call: TRBV19
clone_size: -
cdr3_nt: TGTGCCAGTAGTACGACAGGGGGTGGAAACACCATATATTTT
cdr3_aa: CASSTTGGGNTIYF

j_call: TRBJ1-1
d_call: -
cdr3_length: 16
v_call: TRBV6-5
clone_size: -
cdr3_nt: TGTGCCAGCAGTTACTCGACCACCGGGACACAACCCACAGCTTTCTTT
cdr3_aa: CASSYSTTGTQPTAFF

j_call: TRBJ2-7
d_call: -
cdr3_length: 15
v_call: TRBV18
clone_size: -
cdr3_nt: TGTGCCAGCTCACCACTAGGAGACAGATCCTACGAGCAGTACTTC
cdr3_aa: CASSPLGDRSYEQYF

j_call: TRBJ1-1
d_call: -
cdr3_length: 15
v_call: TRBV6-1
clone_size: -
cdr3_nt: TGTGCCAGCAGTGAATCTACGTCTGGGGCCGCTGAAGCTTTCTTT
cdr3_aa: CASSESTSGAAEAFF

j_call: TRBJ2-7
d_call: TRBD2
cdr3_length: 11
v_call: TRBV7-2
clone_size: -
cdr3_nt: TGTGCCAGCGCGGGGGCCTACGAGCAGTACTTC
cdr3_aa: CASAGAYEQYF

j_call: TRBJ2-7
d_call: -
cdr3_length: 14
v_call: TRBV30
clone_size: -
cdr3_nt: TGTGCCTGGAGACCAGGACAAAGCTCCTACGAGCAGTACTTC
cdr3_aa: CAWRPGQSSYEQYF

j_call: TRBJ1-1
d_call: -
cdr3_length: 11
v_call: TRBV2
clone_size: few
cdr3_nt: TGTGCCAGCAGGCCAGAAGTTGAAGCTTTCTTT
cdr3_aa: CASRPEVEAFF

j_call: TRBJ1-2
d_call: -
cdr3_length: 17
v_call: TRBV4-1
clone_size: -
cdr3_nt: TGCGCCAGCAGCCAATCCCCCGACATTGGTGGCCCCTATGGCTACACCTTC
cdr3_aa: CASSQSPDIGGPYGYTF